One T cell receptor (beta chain) is described in this entry. Antigen unknown. The CDR3 consists of 17 residues. V lost 4 bases and J lost 8; bases outside the gene matches: 10. Germline assignment: CDR1 KGHDR and CDR2 SFDVKD. This record comes from a study of blood T cells in healthy people across ages. Whole-study results and caveats: Naive T cell percentage strongly correlated with TCR beta diversity.

Every sample yielded at least 6.5 million isolated PBMCs. Every sample gave at least 5.5 micrograms of total RNA when it was extracted. A J-beta primer mix and a sample-barcoded 5' primer were used in a second PCR of roughly 6 to 12 cycles. TCRdb ran MiXCR on the 5' RACE reads and lists one entry per CDR3 protein. Altogether 790,000 or so distinct CDR3 sequences are present, 35% to 60% being singletons, with the ten largest covering approximately 18%. The clonotype was recovered from a man older than 75 in good health. The sequencing input was blood. The chain joins TRBV24-1 to TRBJ2-3; 14 nucleotides line up with TRBD2. CDR3 DNA: TGTGCCACCAGTGACCGGGGACTAGCGGGAGCTCCCGGTACGCAGTATTTT. This encodes CATSDRGLAGAPGTQYF.